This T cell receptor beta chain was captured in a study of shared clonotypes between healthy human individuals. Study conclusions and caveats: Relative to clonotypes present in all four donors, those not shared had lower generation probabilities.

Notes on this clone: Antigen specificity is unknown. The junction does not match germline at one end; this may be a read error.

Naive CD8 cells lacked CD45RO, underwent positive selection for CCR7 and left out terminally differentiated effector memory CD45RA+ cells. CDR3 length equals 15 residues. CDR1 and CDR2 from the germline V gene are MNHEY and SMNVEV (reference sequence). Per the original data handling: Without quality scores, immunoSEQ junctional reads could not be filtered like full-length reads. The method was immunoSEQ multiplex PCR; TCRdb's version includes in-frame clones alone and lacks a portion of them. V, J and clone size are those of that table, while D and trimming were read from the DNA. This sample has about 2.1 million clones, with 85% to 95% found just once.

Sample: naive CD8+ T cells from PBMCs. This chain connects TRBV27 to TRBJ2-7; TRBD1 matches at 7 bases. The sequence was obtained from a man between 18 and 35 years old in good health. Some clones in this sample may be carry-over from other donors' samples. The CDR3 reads CASSLSRQGRNEQYF. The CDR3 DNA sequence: TGTGCCAGCAGTCTATCAAGACAGGGTCGCAACGAGCAGTACTTC.